Presented here are 8 T cell receptor beta chains from one specimen sequenced in a study of beta chain features in type 1 diabetes. Study results and limitations: Shorter TCRB CDR3s, moderately but significantly so, marked every one of the four CD4+ subsets in Type 1 diabetes patients.

Sequenced material consisted of expressed TCRB transcripts (all of the isolated RNA was reverse transcribed). Some clones are missing from TCRdb's copy, which holds only in-frame ones; the method was immunoSEQ multiplex PCR. The sample has around 600,000 clones; about an eighth are singletons. Antigens of these TCRs are unknown. The sample was naive CD4+ T cells from blood. These receptors all come from a man aged 25 to 40 with type 1 diabetes.

This chain joins TRBV5-1 and TRBJ2-5; possible D gene TRBD2, 5 bases. Germline loops: CDR1 SGHRS, CDR2 YFSETQ. The length of the CDR3 is 12 residues. Trimming took off 3 bases at V and 10 bases at J, with 13 bases between the two ends. The CDR3: CASSSYAGFQYF. Here the CDR3 DNA reads TGCGCCAGCAGCTCCTATGCGGGTTTCCAGTACTTC. The full variable domain, with the rest looked up from reference TRBV5-1 and TRBJ2-5, is KAGVTQTPRYLIKTRGQQVTLSCSPISGHRSVSWYQQTPGQGLQFLFEYFSETQRNKGNFPGRFSGRQFSNSRSEMNVSTLELGDSALYLCASSSYAGFQYFGPGTRLLVL.

There are a few counts of this clone. The rearrangement joins TRBV4-3 to TRBJ1-4; D unclear. V dropped 5 bases and J dropped 6 bases, with 10 bases sitting between them. CDR3 size: 13 residues. Germline values: CDR1 LGHNA, CDR2 YSLEER. The CDR3 reads CASSSRADEKLFF. The CDR3 coding sequence is TGCGCCAGCAGCTCCCGGGCAGATGAAAAACTGTTTTTT.

This clone was observed a few times. The chain joins TRBV7-9 to TRBJ2-7, with D perhaps matching TRBD1 (6 bases). Trimming pared 6 bases from V and 1 base from J, leaving 10 bases between. CDR3 size: 13 residues. Looked up from germline, CDR1 is SEHNR and CDR2 is FQNEAQ (reference sequence). DNA for the CDR3: TGTGCCAGCAGTCCCGACAGGTCCTACGAGCAGTACTTC. Translated, it gives CASSPDRSYEQYF.

This sequence joins TRBV9 and TRBJ1-6; the match to TRBD1 covers 7 bases. V lost 3 bases, J lost 0 bases, and 3 bases stayed unmatched. Germline CDR1 is SGDLS and CDR2 is YYNGEE. The CDR3 has 16 amino acids. In DNA form, the CDR3 reads TGTGCCAGCAGCGGACAGGGCAGCTCCTATAATTCACCCCTCCACTTT. Residues: CASSGQGSSYNSPLHF.

The chain has TRBV27 and TRBJ2-1; 11 positions agree with TRBD2. V dropped 0 bases and J dropped 8; count of bases not matched to a gene: 3. Germline V gene data show CDR1 as MNHEY and CDR2 as SMNVEV (reference sequence). CDR3 length: 15 amino acids. The CDR3 bases are TGTGCCAGCAGTTTATCTAGACTAGCGGGGTATGAGCAGTTCTTC. The encoded protein is CASSLSRLAGYEQFF.

The rearrangement uses TRBV14 and TRBJ1-1; 7 positions match TRBD1. CDR1 and CDR2 from the germline V gene are SGHDN and FVKESK. Trimming took 6 bases from V and 1 from J; bases not matched to a gene: 8. This CDR3 spans 15 amino acids. CDR3 sequence (DNA): TGTGCCAGCAGTTCACAGGGGCTCGGGAACACTGAAGCTTTCTTT. Translated: CASSSQGLGNTEAFF.

This clone was detected only a few times. V and J are TRBV5-8 and TRBJ2-1; the D gene is possibly TRBD2 (5 bases). The germline CDR1 and CDR2 sequences are SGHTS and YDEGEE. This CDR3 contains 15 residues. Trimming cost V 6 bases and J 3 bases, with 16 bases left between them. CDR3 nucleotides: TGTGCCAGCACCCATTCGGACTTCGTCTACAATGAGCAGTTCTTC. Translated: CASTHSDFVYNEQFF. The entire variable domain, with the rest obtained from reference TRBV5-8 and TRBJ2-1, is as follows: EAGVTQSPTHLIKTRGQQATLRCSPISGHTSVYWYQQALGLGLQFLLWYDEGEERNRGNFPPRFSGRQFPNYSSELNVNALELEDSALYLCASTHSDFVYNEQFFGPGTRLTVL.

The genes are TRBV2 and TRBJ2-5; 10 nucleotides agree with TRBD2. V was clipped by 6 bases and J by 5 bases; unmatched bases: 6. CDR1 and CDR2 from the germline V gene are SNHLY and FYNNEI. This CDR3 has 14 amino acids. The CDR3: CASRGGLASETQYF. In DNA form, the CDR3 reads TGTGCCAGCAGGGGGGGACTAGCGTCGGAGACCCAGTACTTC.